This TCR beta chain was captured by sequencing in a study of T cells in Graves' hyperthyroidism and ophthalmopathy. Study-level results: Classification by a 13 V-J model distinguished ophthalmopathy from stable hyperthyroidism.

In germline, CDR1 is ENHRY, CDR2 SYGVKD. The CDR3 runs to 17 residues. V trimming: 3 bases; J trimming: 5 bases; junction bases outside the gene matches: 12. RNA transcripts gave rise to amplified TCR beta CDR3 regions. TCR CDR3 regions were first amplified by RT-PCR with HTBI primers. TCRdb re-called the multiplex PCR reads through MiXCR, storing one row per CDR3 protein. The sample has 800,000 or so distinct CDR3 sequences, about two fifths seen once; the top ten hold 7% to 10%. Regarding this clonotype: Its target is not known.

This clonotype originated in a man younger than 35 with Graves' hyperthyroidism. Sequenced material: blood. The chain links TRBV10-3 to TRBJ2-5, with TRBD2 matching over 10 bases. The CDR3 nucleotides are TGTGCCATCAGTGAAAGGGTTAGCGGGAGGCGTGGCGAGACCCAGTACTTC. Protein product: CAISERVSGRRGETQYF.